A selection of T cell receptor beta chains follows, all from one sample in a study of blood T cell repertoires in COVID-19. Some clones are missing from TCRdb's copy, which holds only in-frame ones; the method was immunoSEQ multiplex PCR. Of 360,000 or so clones listed, roughly 87% are singletons. Sequencing was carried out using PBMCs or T cells enriched from blood (not recorded which). These receptors all come from a woman in her thirties who had recovered from COVID-19. The CDR3 runs from the conserved cysteine through the conserved F or W. D genes are given only for firm matches. A clone size is listed for some rows: how often the clone was seen (once, few, many), or a class if it is expanded.

TRBV25-1	TRBJ1-1	-	TRBD1	TGTGCCAGCACCCAAACCCGGACAGGGAGGGGGAACACTGAAGCTTTCTTT	CASTQTRTGRGNTEAFF
TRBV5-1	TRBJ1-2	few	-	TGCGCCAGCAGCTTGGCCCAGGCCGAATACTATGGCTACACCTTC	CASSLAQAEYYGYTF
TRBV29-1	TRBJ1-1	-	-	TGCAGCGTTGCTCAACCCTGGAGTCGGAGAAACACTGAAGCTTTCTTT	CSVAQPWSRRNTEAFF
TRBV19	TRBJ2-2	-	TRBD1	TGTGCCAGCTCGGGACAGGGGACCGGGGAGCTGTTTTTT	CASSGQGTGELFF
TRBV27	TRBJ1-6	-	-	TGTGCCAGCACCGTTATCCCTAATAATTCACCCCTCCACTTT	CASTVIPNNSPLHF
TRBV27	TRBJ1-6	-	-	TGTGCCAGCAGTTGGGACTTCGGGAGCTCCTATAATTCACCCCTCCACTTT	CASSWDFGSSYNSPLHF
TRBV7-9	TRBJ1-1	-	TRBD1	TGTGCCAGCAGCTCGGACAGGGAAGCTTTCTTT	CASSSDREAFF
TRBV27	TRBJ1-1	-	-	TGTGCCAGCAGTTTGGGCGACCTATCCACTGAAGCTTTCTTT	CASSLGDLSTEAFF
TRBV20-1	TRBJ2-5	-	TRBD2	TGCAGTGCTAGTCCCCTAGCGGGAGGAGGAGAGACCCAGTACTTC	CSASPLAGGGETQYF
TRBV5-1	TRBJ2-2	-	TRBD2	TGCGCCAGCAGCTTCCCCAACGGGGGGGCCGACGCCGGGGAGCTGTTTTTT	CASSFPNGGADAGELFF
TRBV4-1	TRBJ1-4	few	-	TGCGCCAGCAGCCAAGCGGTCTCAACTAATGAAAAACTGTTTTTT	CASSQAVSTNEKLFF
TRBV3-1/TRBV3-2	TRBJ1-6	-	-	TGTGCCAGCAGCCAAGAAGGCAGGCCTACCTATAATTCACCCCTCCACTTT	CASSQEGRPTYNSPLHF
TRBV4-1	TRBJ1-2	once	-	TGCGCCAGCAGCCAATACTCGACAGTTTACTATGGCTACACCTTC	CASSQYSTVYYGYTF
TRBV21-1	TRBJ2-7	-	-	TGTGCCAGCAGCAAAGGGTCCCCTCAGCAGGGGGAGGCCTACGAGCAGTACTTC	CASSKGSPQQGEAYEQYF
TRBV4-1	TRBJ2-1	-	-	TGCGCCAGCAGCCGAGGAGCCGACCGGAGTGAGCAGTTCTTC	CASSRGADRSEQFF
TRBV5-6	TRBJ2-1	-	-	TGTGCCAGCAGCTTCGAGCGGGTTGAGCAGTTCTTC	CASSFERVEQFF
TRBV7-3	TRBJ2-7	-	-	TGTGCCAGCAGCTTAACGTCCGGCTCCTACGAGCAGTACTTC	CASSLTSGSYEQYF